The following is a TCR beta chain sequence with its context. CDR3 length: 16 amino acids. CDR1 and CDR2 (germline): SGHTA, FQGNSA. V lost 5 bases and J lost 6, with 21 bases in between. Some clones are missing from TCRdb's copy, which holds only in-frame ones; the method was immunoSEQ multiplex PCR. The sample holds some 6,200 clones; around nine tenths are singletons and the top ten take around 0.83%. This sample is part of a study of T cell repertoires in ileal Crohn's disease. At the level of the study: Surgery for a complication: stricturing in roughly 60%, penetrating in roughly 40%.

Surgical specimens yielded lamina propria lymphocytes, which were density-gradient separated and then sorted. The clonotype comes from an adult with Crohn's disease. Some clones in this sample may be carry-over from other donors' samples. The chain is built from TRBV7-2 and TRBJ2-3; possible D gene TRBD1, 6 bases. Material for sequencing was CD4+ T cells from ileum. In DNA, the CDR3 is TGTGCCAGCAGCCCCACACAGGGTTTGAATTTGGATACGCAGTATTTT. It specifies CASSPTQGLNLDTQYF.